This T cell receptor (beta chain) originates from a study of CD8+CD57+ T cells in acquired aplastic anemia. Study information: An average of roughly 3 ug of DNA was obtained from sorted CD4+ and CD8+ cells.

Sequenced patients had shown CD8+CD57+ cell expansion by flow cytometry. The blood sampling took place in patients who had so far received no therapy. The use of genomic DNA as template underpinned the TCR beta VDJ and CDR3 profiling. TCRdb reanalysed the reads using MiXCR and keeps one entry per CDR3 protein. The data contain 150,000 to 200,000 distinct CDR3 sequences, roughly 50% of them seen just once; the ten biggest clones take up 1.8%. This clonotype was detected ten times or more. In germline, CDR1 is SGHRS, CDR2 YFSETQ. V lost 4 bases, J lost 1 base, and 11 bases lay in between. The length of the CDR3 is 14 residues.

The chain carries TRBV5-1 and TRBJ2-5, with D maybe TRBD1 (6 bases). The sequence came from a human donor with aplastic anemia. Sequenced sample: sorted CD4+, CD8+, or CD8+CD57+ T cells (not recorded which) from PBMCs. The CDR3 spells CASSPTGPQETQYF. The CDR3 DNA is TGCGCCAGCAGCCCGACAGGACCCCAAGAGACCCAGTACTTC.